A single TCR beta chain is shown here with its context. Its antigen is unidentified. These data originate in a study of T cell repertoires in cytomegalovirus infection. The overall study: TCR beta signatures that were public indicated CMV infection and matching HLA type.

From the reads, TCRdb called clonotypes with MiXCR, one entry per CDR3 protein. The sample has over 100,000 distinct CDR3 sequences, 9.5% to 13% seen once; the top ten hold 31%. The length of the CDR3 is 15 residues. Trimming removed 1 base at V and 0 bases at J, with 7 bases between. Germline V gene data show CDR1 as SQVTM and CDR2 as ANQGSEA. The chain has TRBV29-1 and TRBJ2-6; no definite D call. Sequencing input: PBMCs, sequenced either directly or after in vitro stimulation (not recorded which). The sequence was obtained from a human donor in good health (CMV status not recorded). Some clones in this sample may be carry-over from other donors' samples. The CDR3 DNA reads as TGCAGCGTTGAAGGGACGGCCTCTGGGGCCAACGTCCTGACTTTC. It specifies CSVEGTASGANVLTF.